This T cell receptor beta chain came from a study of a mutant IDH1 vaccine in newly diagnosed glioma. CDR1 MNHEY and CDR2 SVGAGI come from the germline V gene. This CDR3 is 12 amino acids long. V lost 6 bases to trimming and J lost 7 bases, with 10 bases between them. On this clone itself: Its antigen is unidentified.

The repertoire was sequenced with immunoSEQ multiplex PCR; TCRdb's copy has only in-frame clones and lacks some. Of around 40,000 clones in the sample, 78% are singletons; the top ten hold approximately 6.8%. Time point in this sample: week 23, last vaccination. Alongside topical imiquimod, each dose of vaccine comprised 300 ug of mutant IDH1 20-mer peptide. The chain carries TRBV6-5 and TRBJ2-1; no clear D gene. This TCR was recovered from a middle-aged woman with glioma. Some clones in this sample may be carry-over from other donors' samples. Sequencing was performed on PBMCs, taken from a glioma patient whose treatment included an IDH1 peptide vaccine. In DNA, the CDR3 is TGTGCCAGCAGGCGTAGGGAAAATGAGCAGTTCTTC. Protein product: CASRRRENEQFF.